This T cell receptor beta chain was recorded in a study of blood T cells in healthy people across ages. Study observations and caveats: PBMCs that were unsorted prevented a conclusive naive versus antigen-experienced comparison.

For the second PCR, which ran for roughly 7 to 11 cycles, a sample-barcoded 5' primer and a J-beta primer mix were used. Using its own MiXCR run on the 5' RACE reads, TCRdb lists one record per CDR3 protein. The sample yields around 900,000 distinct CDR3 sequences, more than 25% seen once. A remark on this clonotype: Its antigen is currently unknown.

The CDR3 contains 12 residues. Trimming removed 3 bases from V and 12 bases from J; junction bases left unmatched: 7. Germline V gene data show CDR1 as SNHLY and CDR2 as FYNNEI. Sequenced: blood. This TCR derives from a woman of 80 years or more in good health. The genes are TRBV2 and TRBJ2-5, with 7 nucleotides matching TRBD2. The CDR3 nucleotides are TGTGCCAGCAGTGAGGACCGCGGGGGAAAGTACTTC. Protein: CASSEDRGGKYF.